This T cell receptor beta chain stems from a study of blood T cell repertoires in COVID-19 (dated by TCRdb to 2020 to 2022). About the investigation overall: Recovered participants in ImmuneRACE Cohort 3 were defined by two consecutive negative NP/OP PCR tests, clearance by a healthcare professional, or resolution of symptoms. Sample metadata almost always included a de-identified subject ID, COVID-19 status, age in years and sex. The prospective study material was composed of cDNA or gDNA derived from T cells, B-cell-depleted T cells, or PBMCs. Samples from collaborators originated in the United States, Italy and Spain and spanned both the acute and convalescent phases of COVID-19. The samples were drawn from the first 160 participants of the ongoing ImmuneRACE study and from under 1,500 subjects provided by 6 global collaborators. Where available, HLA class I and class II types were obtained from metadata supplied by the sample provider rather than from assay-based typing. Subjects who had been exposed to COVID-19, were actively infected with it, or had recovered from it provided the deeply sampled blood TCRbeta repertoires that made up the dataset. The repertoires were released in a freely available public database meant as a resource for research on the immune response to SARS-CoV-2.

The CDR3 runs 13 amino acids, cysteine and phenylalanine included. Just the 39-base CDR3 DNA is kept, in frame starting at base 1. Per the germline V gene, MDHEN is the CDR1 and SYDVKM is the CDR2. Germline trimming: 8 bases from V, 8 bases from J; junction bases outside gene matches: 8. In the prospective study, participants were 18 to 89 years old, resided in under 30 geographic areas of the United States, and were enrolled through a virtual design. Cohort assignment in the prospective study relied on participant-reported clinical history from a screening survey and a study questionnaire. Each participant in the prospective study had whole blood, serum and a nasopharyngeal or oropharyngeal swab collected by mobile phlebotomists. Additional blood draws and questionnaires over an approximately two-month period could optionally be provided by prospective study participants. Prospective study blood samples were shipped either frozen or at room temperature before DNA extraction.

Overall results and qualifications from the work: How much clinical and demographic metadata was included differed by source and by participant, and the metadata was provided uncurated.

The immunoSEQ Assay, a bias-controlled multiplex PCR, was used to amplify TCRbeta CDR3 regions from genomic DNA. The authors' pipeline ran thus. The number of nucleated cells in each sample was estimated from the amplification of reference gene primers within the assay. Sequence reads were collapsed and filtered to measure the absolute abundance of every unique TCRbeta CDR3 rearrangement. For each sample, productive Simpson clonality was calculated as the square root of Simpson's diversity index across productive rearrangements. Sourced from immuneACCESS, this table was stored by TCRdb with only in-frame sequences that have V and J called. A share of the clones is absent; for the studies checked, an unresolved V gene accounts for under half, and the remainder has no known explanation. V, J and clone size reflect that table, while D and trimming were determined from the DNA. This sample holds hundreds of thousands of clones; 88% were observed only once. The ten top clones hold around 2% of the sample.

This clone was recorded only once. Its specific antigen is unknown. No base-level quality is on record; no much larger clone is a single base apart. Sequencing was done on a sample of PBMCs or T cells enriched from blood (not recorded which). The chain is made from TRBV28 and TRBJ1-4, with 7 bases in between that match TRBD1. The sequence was collected from a woman aged 55-69 years in a cohort exposed to, infected with or recovered from COVID-19 (not recorded which). The CDR3 amino acid sequence is: CASWGRGNEKLFF. The nucleotide sequence reads as follows: TGTGCCAGCTGGGGCAGGGGGAACGAAAAACTGTTTTTT.